Listed below are T cell receptor beta chains from one sample, sequenced in a study of CD8 T cells in Susac syndrome. TCRdb independently ran MiXCR on the immunoSEQ multiplex PCR reads; one entry per CDR3 protein. This table holds under 550,000 distinct CDR3 sequences, around 85% found once. The sequencing sample was made of CD8+ T cells from PBMCs. These receptors all come from a human donor with multiple sclerosis. Each CDR3 is given with its conserved first and last residue. A D gene is named only where the DNA matches it firmly. A row's size may be missing; if present it is once, few, many or a size class.

len | d_gene | abundance | j_gene | v_gene | CDR3aa | CDR3nt
13 | NA | NA | TRBJ1-3 | TRBV30 | CAWNGGSGNTIYF | TGTGCCTGGAACGGGGGCTCTGGAAACACCATATATTTT
16 | NA | NA | TRBJ2-7 | TRBV4-1 | CASSQELAGETYEQYF | TGCGCCAGCAGCCAAGAATTGGCTGGGGAGACCTACGAGCAGTACTTC
12 | NA | once | TRBJ1-1 | TRBV10-2 | CATIDKNTEAFF | TGCGCCACTATAGACAAGAACACTGAAGCTTTCTTT
14 | NA | NA | TRBJ1-3 | TRBV3-1 | CASSQDHSGNTIYF | TGTGCCAGCAGCCAAGATCACTCTGGAAACACCATATATTTT
15 | TRBD2 | NA | TRBJ2-3 | TRBV6-5 | CASSSGWGGADTQYF | TGTGCCAGCAGTTCCGGTTGGGGGGGAGCGGATACGCAGTATTTT
13 | NA | NA | TRBJ1-1 | TRBV6-5 | CASSGAQNTEAFF | TGTGCCAGCAGTGGGGCCCAGAACACTGAAGCTTTCTTT
15 | NA | NA | TRBJ1-2 | TRBV6-1 | CASSPILQVSYGYTF | TGTGCCAGCAGTCCTATCCTACAGGTCAGCTATGGCTACACCTTC
15 | NA | few | TRBJ2-7 | TRBV20-1 | CSASDSTTLPYEQYF | TGCAGTGCTTCGGACTCCACTACACTCCCTTACGAGCAGTACTTC
15 | TRBD1 | NA | TRBJ2-5 | TRBV12-3/TRBV12-4 | CASSLTGGLWEAQYF | TGTGCCAGCAGTCTTACAGGGGGTCTATGGGAGGCCCAGTACTTC
19 | TRBD1 | NA | TRBJ1-3 | TRBV6-5 | CASSYPITPGTGEVNTIYF | TGTGCCAGCAGTTACCCCATTACGCCCGGCACAGGGGAAGTAAACACCATATATTTT
15 | TRBD1 | NA | TRBJ1-4 | TRBV5-1 | CASSFGEGAREKLFF | TGCGCCAGCAGCTTCGGTGAGGGGGCGCGAGAAAAACTGTTTTTT
15 | TRBD1 | NA | TRBJ1-2 | TRBV6-1 | CASSLKTGGIDGYTF | TGTGCCAGCAGCCTTAAAACAGGGGGCATCGACGGCTACACCTTC
13 | NA | NA | TRBJ2-7 | TRBV27 | CASSLTETYEQYF | TGTGCCAGCAGTTTAACTGAAACCTACGAGCAGTACTTC
14 | NA | NA | TRBJ2-1 | TRBV19 | CASSRGSSYNEQFF | TGTGCCAGTAGCAGGGGTAGCTCCTACAATGAGCAGTTCTTC
15 | TRBD1 | NA | TRBJ2-1 | TRBV3-1 | CASSHPGQGFNEQFF | TGTGCCAGCAGCCATCCGGGACAGGGATTCAATGAGCAGTTCTTC
13 | NA | NA | TRBJ1-2 | TRBV29-1 | CSVVGLQTPGYTF | TGCAGCGTTGTCGGTTTGCAGACGCCTGGCTACACCTTC
12 | NA | NA | TRBJ2-7 | TRBV2 | CASTPGHYEQYF | TGTGCCAGCACTCCCGGACACTACGAGCAGTACTTC
13 | NA | NA | TRBJ2-5 | TRBV9 | CASSVAMGETQYF | TGTGCCAGCAGCGTGGCGATGGGGGAGACCCAGTACTTC
17 | TRBD1 | NA | TRBJ1-2 | TRBV6-5 | CASSYPNTGTGSYGYTF | TGTGCCAGCAGTTACCCGAACACAGGGACAGGGAGTTATGGCTACACCTTC
12 | NA | NA | TRBJ2-2 | TRBV20-1 | CSASQNTGELFF | TGCAGTGCTAGTCAGAACACCGGGGAGCTGTTTTTT
15 | TRBD2 | few | TRBJ2-7 | TRBV7-8 | CASSLDLGEGYEQYF | TGTGCCAGCAGCTTGGACCTCGGGGAGGGCTACGAGCAGTACTTC
14 | NA | NA | TRBJ2-4 | TRBV7-9 | CASSPLGIENIQYF | TGTGCCAGCAGCCCGCTTGGTATCGAAAACATTCAGTACTTC